Below, 14 T cell receptor beta chains from the same sample are listed, as sequenced in a study of T cell changes during pregnancy in multiple sclerosis. Here immunoSEQ multiplex PCR was the method, and the copy in TCRdb shows in-frame clones only, minus some. This sample carries more than 80,000 clones, over 80% of them seen once, and the ten largest clones take 3% to 4%. Sequencing was performed on PBMCs, taken in the first trimester of pregnancy. The receptors come from a female donor in good health, serving as a control in a pregnancy study. Some clones in this sample may be carry-over from other donors' samples.

This chain connects TRBV15 to TRBJ1-1, with 8 nucleotides matching TRBD1. This CDR3 region has 14 residues. Germline lookup yields CDR1 LNHNV and CDR2 YYDKDF (reference sequence). Trimming cost V 5 bases and J 4 bases; bases outside gene matches: 6. Written as DNA, the CDR3 is TGTGCCACCAGCGACAGGGGTGGGGGCACTGAAGCTTTCTTT. As protein: CATSDRGGGTEAFF.

This chain links TRBV19 with TRBJ1-5; no clear D. CDR1 is LNHDA and CDR2 is SQIVND in the germline V gene (reference sequence). Trimming pared 5 bases from V and 0 bases from J, leaving 11 bases between. The CDR3 loop spans 15 amino acids. For the CDR3, the DNA is TGTGCCAGTAGTCCCACCCTCTATAGCAATCAGCCCCAGCATTTT. Translating gives CASSPTLYSNQPQHF.

The chain joins TRBV2 to TRBJ1-4, with TRBD1 matching 7 bases. Trimming cost V 7 bases and J 8 bases; bases outside gene matches: 13. The CDR3 contains 15 residues. Germline V CDR1 and CDR2: SNHLY, FYNNEI. The CDR3 coding sequence is TGTGCCAGCACCCAACGGACAGGCATTAGCGAAAAACTGTTTTTT. It translates to CASTQRTGISEKLFF. The variable domain in full, with the rest retrieved from reference TRBV2 and TRBJ1-4, is EPEVTQTPSHQVTQMGQEVILRCVPISNHLYFYWYRQILGQKVEFLVSFYNNEISEKSEIFDDQFSVERPDGSNFTLKIRSTKLEDSAMYFCASTQRTGISEKLFFGSGTQLSVL.

This chain uses TRBV10-2 with TRBJ2-3; D gene ambiguous. Germline lookup yields CDR1 WSHSY and CDR2 SAAADI. V lost 3 bases, J lost 3 bases, and 13 bases lay in between. The CDR3 is 15 amino acids. The DNA of the CDR3 is TGCGCCAGCAGTGAAACAGAGCTTTTGACAGATACGCAGTATTTT. Its protein is CASSETELLTDTQYF.

The genes are TRBV5-1 and TRBJ2-1; 9 bases align to TRBD1. The CDR3 spans 16 residues. Germline V gene data show CDR1 as SGHRS and CDR2 as YFSETQ. The trim removed 0 bases at V and 2 bases at J, leaving 3 bases unmatched. In DNA, the CDR3 is TGCGCCAGCAGCTTGGACAGGGGGCTGACCTACAATGAGCAGTTCTTC. This sequence encodes CASSLDRGLTYNEQFF.

The genes are TRBV2 and TRBJ2-5, with a possible D match to TRBD1 (5 bases). In germline, CDR1 is SNHLY, CDR2 FYNNEI. CDR3 length equals 16 residues. The germline V and J ends were trimmed by 4 bases and 2 bases, with 17 bases remaining between them. CDR3: CASSASGIRGQETQYF. CDR3 coding DNA: TGTGCCAGCAGTGCTTCCGGAATAAGGGGACAAGAGACCCAGTACTTC. The full variable domain, in which reference TRBV2 and TRBJ2-5 provide the parts outside the CDR3, is EPEVTQTPSHQVTQMGQEVILRCVPISNHLYFYWYRQILGQKVEFLVSFYNNEISEKSEIFDDQFSVERPDGSNFTLKIRSTKLEDSAMYFCASSASGIRGQETQYFGPGTRLLVL.

V is TRBV5-4 and J is TRBJ2-5; unclear D gene. V was shortened by 0 bases and J by 1 base, with 7 bases between the two germline ends. This CDR3 comprises 14 residues. Germline V gene lookup returns CDR1 SGHNT and CDR2 YYREEE (reference sequence). The CDR3 region is CASSLGQSQETQYF. CDR3 coding DNA: TGTGCCAGCAGCTTGGGGCAGTCCCAAGAGACCCAGTACTTC.

V is TRBV20-1 and J is TRBJ2-5; no firm D call. The CDR3 length is 10 residues. The V gene lost 7 bases and the J gene lost 3 bases, with 6 bases spanning the gap. Per the germline V gene, CDR1 is DFQATT and CDR2 is SNEGSKA (reference sequence). The CDR3 is CSVTEETQYF. The CDR3 nucleotides read TGCAGTGTCACGGAAGAGACCCAGTACTTC.

This clone appeared once. The rearrangement uses TRBV5-4 and TRBJ2-1; weak D call: TRBD2 (6 bases). Trimming pared 4 bases from V and 0 bases from J, leaving 11 bases between. From germline, CDR1 is SGHNT and CDR2 YYREEE (reference sequence). This CDR3 is built from 15 residues. CDR3 in amino acids: CASSPSGYSYNEQFF. CDR3 bases: TGTGCCAGCAGCCCCAGCGGGTACTCCTACAATGAGCAGTTCTTC.

This clone was seen once. This sequence joins TRBV28 and TRBJ1-3; tentative D call: TRBD1 (5 bases). CDR1 is MDHEN and CDR2 is SYDVKM in the germline V gene. The CDR3 runs 15 residues. V lost 8 bases and J 2 bases, leaving 16 bases between the germline ends. The CDR3 loop is CASSSRGSAGNTIYF. The CDR3 nucleotides are TGTGCCAGCTCGTCACGGGGGAGCGCTGGAAACACCATATATTTT.

The V gene is TRBV4-1, the J gene TRBJ1-1; D uncertain. V was cut by 0 bases and J by 1 base, with 6 bases left in between. Germline CDR1 and CDR2: MGHRA and YSYEKL. The CDR3 extends over 14 amino acids. The DNA for the CDR3 is TGCGCCAGCAGCCAAGATGCAGAGAACACTGAAGCTTTCTTT. Its translation: CASSQDAENTEAFF.

The V and J genes are TRBV10-3 and TRBJ2-6, with TRBD1 matching over 9 bases. After removal of 4 bases from V and 4 bases from J, the junction contained 14 bases not matched to a gene. The CDR3 consists of 19 residues. CDR1 and CDR2 from the germline V gene are ENHRY and SYGVKD. The DNA for the CDR3 is TGTGCCATCAGTGCAGGAGAAACACAGGGGGCCCAAGGGGCCAACGTCCTGACTTTC. Protein: CAISAGETQGAQGANVLTF.

The CDR3 nucleotides read TGTGCCAGCAGCCGAGGTCCGACGGCTTATGGCTACACCTTC. Residues: CASSRGPTAYGYTF. This sequence joins TRBV11-2 and TRBJ1-2; D gene uncertain. V was pared by 5 bases and J by 5 bases, with 15 bases between. Germline CDR1 SGHAT, CDR2 FQNNGV. This CDR3 spans 14 amino acids.

The CDR3 sequence is CAISAGGEGPEQYF. The CDR3, as DNA: TGTGCCATCAGTGCGGGGGGGGAGGGCCCCGAGCAGTACTTC. The V call is TRBV10-3, the J call TRBJ2-7; 8 bases fit TRBD2. V trimming: 4 bases; J trimming: 6 bases; junction bases outside the gene matches: 8. CDR1 ENHRY and CDR2 SYGVKD come from the germline V gene. The CDR3 is 14 residues long.